Listed below are T cell receptor beta chains from one sample, sequenced in a study of OX40 agonist ivuxolimab in advanced cancers. Repertoires were generated with immunoSEQ multiplex PCR, while TCRdb's copy carries only in-frame clones and drops some. The sample carries fewer than 65,000 clones, around nine tenths recorded once. The sample in question was CD4+ or CD8+ T cells sorted from blood, obtained in a trial of the OX40 agonist ivuxolimab. These receptors were taken from an adult with an advanced solid tumor such as melanoma, head and neck, liver or kidney cancer. CDR3s include the opening cysteine and the closing phenylalanine or tryptophan. D genes are given only for firm matches. Some rows mark clone size as missing; the rest say once, few, many or name a class of expanded clone.

CDR3aa: CASSIPGANGYTF; CDR3nt: TGTGCCAGTAGTATCCCCGGGGCGAATGGCTACACCTTC; d_gene: -; j_gene: TRBJ1-2; abundance: few; v_gene: TRBV19
CDR3aa: CASSYYGRNTEAFF; CDR3nt: TGTGCCAGCAGTTACTACGGACGGAACACTGAAGCTTTCTTT; d_gene: -; j_gene: TRBJ1-1; abundance: -; v_gene: TRBV6-5
CDR3aa: CSSLFSVGQGSGYTF; CDR3nt: TGCAGCTCCTTGTTTTCAGTAGGACAGGGGAGCGGCTACACCTTC; d_gene: TRBD1; j_gene: TRBJ1-2; abundance: -; v_gene: TRBV29-1
CDR3aa: CASSTVHALYEQYF; CDR3nt: TGTGCCAGCAGTACTGTCCATGCATTGTACGAGCAGTACTTC; d_gene: -; j_gene: TRBJ2-7; abundance: -; v_gene: TRBV6-5
CDR3aa: CASSLGRAGTDTQYF; CDR3nt: TGCGCCAGCAGCTTGGGCAGGGCAGGCACAGATACGCAGTATTTT; d_gene: -; j_gene: TRBJ2-3; abundance: -; v_gene: TRBV5-1
CDR3aa: CASSPTGTDYGYTF; CDR3nt: TGTGCCAGCAGCCCCACCGGGACAGACTATGGCTACACCTTC; d_gene: TRBD1; j_gene: TRBJ1-2; abundance: -; v_gene: TRBV7-2
CDR3aa: CSARAYEQYF; CDR3nt: TGCAGTGCAAGGGCCTACGAGCAGTACTTC; d_gene: -; j_gene: TRBJ2-7; abundance: few; v_gene: TRBV20-1
CDR3aa: CASSGTSGLHEQFF; CDR3nt: TGCGCCAGCAGTGGGACTAGCGGGCTCCATGAGCAGTTCTTC; d_gene: TRBD2; j_gene: TRBJ2-1; abundance: -; v_gene: TRBV10-2
CDR3aa: CASSLGQVENTGELFF; CDR3nt: TGTGCCAGCAGCTTAGGACAGGTCGAGAACACCGGGGAGCTGTTTTTT; d_gene: -; j_gene: TRBJ2-2; abundance: -; v_gene: TRBV11-2
CDR3aa: CASSPYWNRGLSLKFYEQYF; CDR3nt: TGTGCCAGCAGCCCGTATTGGAACAGGGGACTTTCCCTTAAATTCTACGAGCAGTACTTC; d_gene: -; j_gene: TRBJ2-7; abundance: -; v_gene: TRBV27
CDR3aa: CASTRGGPYEQYF; CDR3nt: TGTGCCAGCACACGGGGGGGCCCCTACGAGCAATACTTC; d_gene: TRBD2; j_gene: TRBJ2-7; abundance: -; v_gene: TRBV6-6
CDR3aa: CASSYEGRQPQHF; CDR3nt: TGTGCCAGCAGTTACGAGGGGCGGCAGCCCCAGCATTTT; d_gene: -; j_gene: TRBJ1-5; abundance: once; v_gene: TRBV6-5
CDR3aa: CASSLTQGAYNEQFF; CDR3nt: TGTGCCAGCAGCTTAACCCAGGGAGCCTACAATGAGCAGTTCTTC; d_gene: -; j_gene: TRBJ2-1; abundance: -; v_gene: TRBV7-3
CDR3aa: CATSRGGTGDEKLFF; CDR3nt: TGTGCCACCAGCAGAGGGGGGACAGGGGATGAAAAACTGTTTTTT; d_gene: TRBD1; j_gene: TRBJ1-4; abundance: -; v_gene: TRBV15
CDR3aa: CASQGGPGRQYF; CDR3nt: TGTGCCAGTCAGGGAGGGCCAGGTCGGCAGTACTTC; d_gene: TRBD2; j_gene: TRBJ2-7; abundance: -; v_gene: TRBV19
CDR3aa: CASSNLDRNTEAFF; CDR3nt: TGTGCCAGCTCAAATCTGGACCGGAACACTGAAGCTTTCTTT; d_gene: -; j_gene: TRBJ1-1; abundance: -; v_gene: TRBV18